A selection of T cell receptor beta chains follows, all from one sample in a study of Ad26.COV2.S vaccination and SARS-CoV-2 variants. The repertoire was sequenced with immunoSEQ multiplex PCR; TCRdb's copy has only in-frame clones and lacks some. The sample has more than 300,000 clones; 65% to 90% are singletons. Sequenced material: peripheral blood, taken in a trial of Ad26.COV2.S vaccine versus placebo. The receptors come from a person aged 18 to 59 who received the Ad26.COV2.S COVID-19 vaccine or a placebo. The CDR3 runs from the conserved cysteine through the conserved F or W. A D gene is named only where the DNA matches it firmly. Clone size appears in some rows only: once, few, many, or a class for an expanded clone.

d_call: .; cdr3_length: 11; j_call: TRBJ2-1; clone_size: .; v_call: TRBV2; cdr3_aa: CASNVNNEQFF; cdr3_nt: TGTGCCAGCAACGTGAACAATGAGCAGTTCTTC
d_call: .; cdr3_length: 15; j_call: TRBJ2-7; clone_size: .; v_call: TRBV5-4; cdr3_aa: CASSSLGTGLYEQYF; cdr3_nt: TGTGCCAGCAGCTCTCTCGGGACGGGACTCTACGAGCAGTACTTC
d_call: TRBD2; cdr3_length: 15; j_call: TRBJ2-3; clone_size: .; v_call: TRBV9; cdr3_aa: CASSVVGTSADTQYF; cdr3_nt: TGTGCCAGCAGCGTAGTCGGGACTAGTGCAGATACGCAGTATTTT
d_call: .; cdr3_length: 14; j_call: TRBJ2-3; clone_size: .; v_call: TRBV2; cdr3_aa: CASSTTQRTDTQYF; cdr3_nt: TGTGCCAGCAGTACAACGCAGCGCACAGATACGCAGTATTTT
d_call: TRBD2; cdr3_length: 16; j_call: TRBJ2-1; clone_size: few; v_call: TRBV5-1; cdr3_aa: CASSLAASGTSSEQFF; cdr3_nt: TGCGCCAGCAGCTTGGCCGCTAGCGGGACATCTAGTGAGCAGTTCTTC
d_call: .; cdr3_length: 16; j_call: TRBJ1-3; clone_size: .; v_call: TRBV18; cdr3_aa: CASSLIGPSSGNTIYF; cdr3_nt: TGTGCCAGCTCACTGATAGGGCCGAGCTCTGGAAACACCATATATTTT
d_call: .; cdr3_length: 16; j_call: TRBJ1-1; clone_size: .; v_call: TRBV12-5; cdr3_aa: CASGPLGGGRRTEAFF; cdr3_nt: TGTGCTAGTGGTCCCCTAGGGGGGGGGCGAAGGACTGAAGCTTTCTTT
d_call: TRBD1; cdr3_length: 14; j_call: TRBJ2-3; clone_size: few; v_call: TRBV24-1; cdr3_aa: CATGRQGIPDTQYF; cdr3_nt: TGTGCCACCGGACGACAGGGTATCCCAGATACGCAGTATTTT
d_call: TRBD1; cdr3_length: 13; j_call: TRBJ1-1; clone_size: .; v_call: TRBV5-1; cdr3_aa: CASSPGTGAEAFF; cdr3_nt: TGCGCCAGCAGCCCCGGGACAGGGGCTGAAGCTTTCTTT
d_call: TRBD1; cdr3_length: 15; j_call: TRBJ1-2; clone_size: .; v_call: TRBV9; cdr3_aa: CASSVRTGGDYGYTF; cdr3_nt: TGTGCCAGCAGCGTCCGGACAGGGGGGGACTATGGCTACACCTTC
d_call: .; cdr3_length: 15; j_call: TRBJ1-1; clone_size: .; v_call: TRBV6-5; cdr3_aa: CASSRSRGKNTEAFF; cdr3_nt: TGTGCCAGCTCTCGATCTCGGGGGAAGAACACTGAAGCTTTCTTT
d_call: TRBD1; cdr3_length: 14; j_call: TRBJ1-1; clone_size: .; v_call: TRBV7-2; cdr3_aa: CASSPNTGGTEAFF; cdr3_nt: TGTGCCAGCAGCCCAAACACAGGGGGCACTGAAGCTTTCTTT
d_call: TRBD1; cdr3_length: 14; j_call: TRBJ1-2; clone_size: .; v_call: TRBV5-4; cdr3_aa: CASSSQLTGAGYTF; cdr3_nt: TGTGCCAGCAGCTCCCAGCTGACAGGGGCAGGCTACACCTTC
d_call: TRBD1; cdr3_length: 16; j_call: TRBJ2-4; clone_size: .; v_call: TRBV28; cdr3_aa: CASSPTGARGRNIQYF; cdr3_nt: TGTGCCAGCAGTCCGACAGGGGCGAGGGGTAGAAACATTCAGTACTTC
d_call: TRBD2; cdr3_length: 16; j_call: TRBJ2-1; clone_size: .; v_call: TRBV29-1; cdr3_aa: CSVEDQAGVSYNEQFF; cdr3_nt: TGCAGCGTTGAAGATCAGGCGGGAGTGTCCTACAATGAGCAGTTCTTC
d_call: .; cdr3_length: 16; j_call: TRBJ2-5; clone_size: .; v_call: TRBV2; cdr3_aa: CASSEAPSRVQETQYF; cdr3_nt: TGTGCCAGCAGTGAAGCCCCTAGCAGGGTCCAAGAGACCCAGTACTTC
d_call: TRBD1; cdr3_length: 19; j_call: TRBJ2-3; clone_size: .; v_call: TRBV7-2; cdr3_aa: CASSLAADRGRDPTDTQYF; cdr3_nt: TGTGCCAGCAGCTTAGCGGCGGACAGGGGGCGAGACCCCACAGATACGCAGTATTTT